The sequence of this TCR beta chain was determined in a study of T cell repertoires in cytomegalovirus infection. This clonotype was found many times. Its antigen is not identified. CDR1 SGHTA and CDR2 FQGNSA come from the germline V gene. The CDR3 is made up of 13 amino acids. V was pared by 4 bases and J by 0 bases, with 4 bases between. TCRdb analysed the reads with MiXCR anew, one entry per CDR3 protein. The table shows 490,000 or so distinct CDR3 sequences, with 11% occurring only once. General study findings and limits: The ex vivo response was dominated by HLA-C-restricted CMV-specific TCR beta clonotypes.

The chain combines TRBV7-2 with TRBJ1-5; D remains ambiguous. The clonotype comes from a human donor in good health (CMV status not recorded). Some clones in this sample may be carry-over from other donors' samples. The material sequenced was PBMCs. CDR3 loop: CASSSYSNQPQHF. CDR3 DNA: TGTGCCAGCAGCTCGTATAGCAATCAGCCCCAGCATTTT.